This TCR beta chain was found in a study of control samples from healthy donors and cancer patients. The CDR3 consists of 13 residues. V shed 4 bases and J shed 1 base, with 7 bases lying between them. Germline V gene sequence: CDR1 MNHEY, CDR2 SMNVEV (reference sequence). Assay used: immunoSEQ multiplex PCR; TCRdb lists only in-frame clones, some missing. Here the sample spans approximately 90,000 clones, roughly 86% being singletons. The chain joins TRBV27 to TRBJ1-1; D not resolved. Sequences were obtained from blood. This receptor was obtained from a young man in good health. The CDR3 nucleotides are TGTGCCAGCAGTTCCTATACGAACACTGAAGCTTTCTTT. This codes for CASSSYTNTEAFF.